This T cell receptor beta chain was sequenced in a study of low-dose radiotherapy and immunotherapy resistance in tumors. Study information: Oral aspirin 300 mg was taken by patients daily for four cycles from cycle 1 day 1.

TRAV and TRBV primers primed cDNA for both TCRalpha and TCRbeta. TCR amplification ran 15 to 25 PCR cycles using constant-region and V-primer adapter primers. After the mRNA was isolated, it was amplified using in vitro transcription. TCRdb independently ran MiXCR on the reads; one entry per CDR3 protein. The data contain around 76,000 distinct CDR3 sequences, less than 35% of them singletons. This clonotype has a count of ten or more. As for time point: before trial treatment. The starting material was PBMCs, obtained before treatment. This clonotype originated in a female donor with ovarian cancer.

The CDR3 here is CASSFPNGYEQYF. The CDR3 DNA is TGTGCCAGCAGTTTCCCGAATGGTTACGAGCAGTACTTC. J is TRBJ2-7 and V is TRBV28; D is ambiguous. This CDR3 region has 13 residues. V shed 3 bases and J shed 4 bases, with 10 bases lying between them. Germline loops: CDR1 MDHEN, CDR2 SYDVKM.